These 17 T cell receptor beta chains came from one sample sequenced in a study of technical replicates of blood from several donors. Repertoires were generated with immunoSEQ multiplex PCR, while TCRdb's copy carries only in-frame clones and drops some. The table has tens of thousands of clones, 96% seen once. The sequencing sample was made of T cells isolated from PBMCs. The receptors stem from a human donor in good health.

This chain joins TRBV5-4 and TRBJ2-3; possible D gene TRBD2, 6 bases. The CDR3 consists of 16 residues. Trimming removed 1 base from V and 0 bases from J, with 12 bases in between. Germline loops: CDR1 SGHNT, CDR2 YYREEE (reference sequence). CDR3 in DNA: TGTGCCAGCAGCTTGCACATTAGCGGTAGCACAGATACGCAGTATTTT. It encodes CASSLHISGSTDTQYF. The entire variable domain, with the rest obtained from reference TRBV5-4 and TRBJ2-3, is as follows: ETGVTQSPTHLIKTRGQQVTLRCSSQSGHNTVSWYQQALGQGPQFIFQYYREEENGRGNFPPRFSGLQFPNYSSELNVNALELDDSALYLCASSLHISGSTDTQYFGPGTRLTVL.

This rearrangement joins TRBV28 to TRBJ1-5; TRBD1 matches 7 bases. The CDR3 runs 16 residues. Germline-derived CDR1 and CDR2 are MDHEN and SYDVKM. Trimming at V came to 5 bases and at J to 1 base, leaving 8 bases not matched to a gene. The CDR3 spells CASSPRQGGSNQPQHF. The CDR3 DNA reads TGTGCCAGCAGTCCCCGACAGGGTGGGAGCAATCAGCCCCAGCATTTT. Filled out from reference TRBV28 and TRBJ1-5, the complete variable domain reads DVKVTQSSRYLVKRTGEKVFLECVQDMDHENMFWYRQDPGLGLRLIYFSYDVKMKEKGDIPEGYSVSREKKERFSLILESASTNQTSMYLCASSPRQGGSNQPQHFGDGTRLSIL.

This chain uses TRBV28 with TRBJ2-4; 9 bases fit TRBD1. This CDR3 contains 16 residues. V gave up 6 bases and J gave up 11 bases; unmatched junction bases: 17. Germline loops: CDR1 MDHEN, CDR2 SYDVKM. CDR3 sequence: CASSPRPGQGMPLQYF. The CDR3 DNA reads TGTGCCAGCAGCCCACGACCGGGACAGGGAATGCCACTTCAGTACTTC.

The chain carries TRBV9 and TRBJ2-3; TRBD1 matches 10 bases. The CDR3 sequence is 17 residues long. Germline V gene lookup returns CDR1 SGDLS and CDR2 YYNGEE. The trim removed 0 bases at V and 3 bases at J, leaving 7 bases unmatched. The CDR3: CASSVGVTGGATDTQYF. The CDR3, as DNA: TGTGCCAGCAGCGTAGGGGTGACAGGGGGCGCGACAGATACGCAGTATTTT. The full variable domain, with the rest looked up from reference TRBV9 and TRBJ2-3, is DSGVTQTPKHLITATGQRVTLRCSPRSGDLSVYWYQQSLDQGLQFLIQYYNGEERAKGNILERFSAQQFPDLHSELNLSSLELGDSALYFCASSVGVTGGATDTQYFGPGTRLTVL.

This clone appeared a single time. The genes are TRBV10-3 and TRBJ1-2; perhaps TRBD1 as D (5 bases). V lost 6 bases, J lost 3 bases, and 8 bases lay in between. The germline gives CDR1 ENHRY, CDR2 SYGVKD. CDR3 length: 12 residues. The CDR3 sequence: CAIRQGDYGYTF. CDR3 bases: TGTGCCATCAGGCAGGGTGACTATGGCTACACCTTC.

V is TRBV18 and J is TRBJ2-4; D is perhaps TRBD1 (6 bases). The germline V gene encodes CDR1 KGHSH and CDR2 LQKENI. Trimming removed 0 bases from V and 0 bases from J, with 18 bases in between. The CDR3 has 19 residues. DNA of the CDR3: TGTGCCAGCTCACCACCGCGGAGAACAGGGACACTAGCCAAAAACATTCAGTACTTC. This sequence encodes CASSPPRRTGTLAKNIQYF.

This chain links TRBV5-8 with TRBJ2-7; 8 nucleotides line up with TRBD1. V was pared by 2 bases and J by 2 bases, with 6 bases of the junction left unmatched. The CDR3 loop spans 15 amino acids. Germline loops: CDR1 SGHTS, CDR2 YDEGEE. The CDR3: CASSFQTGVAYEQYF. For the CDR3, the DNA is TGTGCCAGCAGCTTCCAGACAGGGGTGGCCTACGAGCAGTACTTC. The full variable domain, with the rest looked up from reference TRBV5-8 and TRBJ2-7, is EAGVTQSPTHLIKTRGQQATLRCSPISGHTSVYWYQQALGLGLQFLLWYDEGEERNRGNFPPRFSGRQFPNYSSELNVNALELEDSALYLCASSFQTGVAYEQYFGPGTRLTVT.

The chain joins TRBV4-1 to TRBJ2-7; D ambiguous. The CDR3 is 15 amino acids. The V gene's germline CDR1 is MGHRA and CDR2 YSYEKL. V lost 3 bases, J lost 1 base, and 13 bases lay in between. The CDR3 loop reads CASSHRSTESYEQYF. As DNA, the CDR3 is TGCGCCAGCAGCCATCGTTCCACGGAGTCCTACGAGCAGTACTTC.

This sequence joins TRBV29-1 and TRBJ1-2; D may be TRBD1 (5 bases). Trimming shortened V by 6 bases and J by 7 bases, and 9 bases separated the two germline ends. The CDR3 has 10 residues. The germline CDR1 and CDR2 sequences are SQVTM and ANQGSEA. The DNA of the CDR3 is TGCAGCGTCGGGGACTCTGGCTACACCTTC. It specifies CSVGDSGYTF.

The chain employs TRBV7-9 and TRBJ2-7, with TRBD2 matching over 8 bases. CDR1 is SEHNR and CDR2 is FQNEAQ in the germline V gene (reference sequence). The CDR3 has 15 amino acids. Trimming took 3 bases from V and 6 from J; bases not matched to a gene: 10. CDR3: CASSFREGEGVEQYF. The CDR3 DNA reads as TGTGCCAGCAGCTTCCGGGAGGGCGAAGGCGTCGAGCAGTACTTC.

V and J are TRBV13 and TRBJ2-7, with D possibly being TRBD2 (5 bases). V lost 0 bases and J 5 bases, leaving 5 bases between the germline ends. The CDR3 extends over 12 amino acids. Germline loops: CDR1 PRHDT, CDR2 FYEKMQ (reference sequence). The CDR3 is CASSLGRDEQYF. CDR3 coding DNA: TGTGCCAGCAGCTTAGGGAGGGACGAGCAGTACTTC. The full variable domain, with the rest looked up from reference TRBV13 and TRBJ2-7, is AAGVIQSPRHLIKEKRETATLKCYPIPRHDTVYWYQQGPGQDPQFLISFYEKMQSDKGSIPDRFSAQQFSDYHSELNMSSLELGDSALYFCASSLGRDEQYFGPGTRLTVT.

The V and J genes are TRBV21-1 and TRBJ1-4; the tabulated D call, TRBD1, remains unverified against the DNA. TRBV21-1 is shown as a pseudogene. The length of the CDR3 is 20 residues. This CDR3 reads CASSKNFRGHSPRVREKLFF. In DNA form, the CDR3 reads TGTGCCAGCAGCAAAAATTTTAGGGGACATTCGCCTAGGGTCAGGGAAAAACTGTTTTTT.

The V call is TRBV2, the J call TRBJ2-7; possibly TRBD2 for D (7 bases). Germline CDR1 is SNHLY and CDR2 is FYNNEI. This CDR3 has 17 amino acids. V was pared by 3 bases and J by 3 bases, with 21 bases between. CDR3 nucleotides: TGTGCCAGCAGTGATCTGGGGGGGGCAGGGTGGGGCTACGAGCAGTACTTC. It is translated as CASSDLGGAGWGYEQYF.

The chain joins TRBV9 to TRBJ1-3; maybe TRBD1 (6 bases). The CDR3 consists of 16 residues. The germline V gene encodes CDR1 SGDLS and CDR2 YYNGEE. The ends were cut back, 0 bases at V and 5 bases at J, with 15 bases in the middle. The CDR3 sequence: CASSVDAGQSRNTIYF. In DNA, the CDR3 is TGTGCCAGCAGCGTAGATGCTGGACAGAGCAGAAACACCATATATTTT. Full variable domain (remainder filled in from reference TRBV9 and TRBJ1-3): DSGVTQTPKHLITATGQRVTLRCSPRSGDLSVYWYQQSLDQGLQFLIQYYNGEERAKGNILERFSAQQFPDLHSELNLSSLELGDSALYFCASSVDAGQSRNTIYFGEGSWLTVV.

The chain is built from TRBV5-8 and TRBJ1-4; TRBD1 might be the D (6 bases). Germline V CDR1 and CDR2: SGHTS, YDEGEE. This CDR3 has 18 residues. The germline V and J ends were trimmed by 5 bases and 5 bases, with 25 bases remaining between them. The DNA for the CDR3 is TGTGCCAGCAGTTTCACAACAGGGACCTGGGGGGGCAATGAAAAACTGTTTTTT. Translating gives CASSFTTGTWGGNEKLFF.

The chain recombines TRBV19 with TRBJ2-1; 10 nucleotides line up with TRBD2. Germline CDR1 and CDR2: LNHDA and SQIVND (reference sequence). Trimming took 2 bases from V and 6 from J; bases not matched to a gene: 4. The length of the CDR3 is 15 residues. CDR3: CASSITSGASNEQFF. CDR3 bases: TGTGCCAGTAGTATAACTAGCGGGGCGAGCAATGAGCAGTTCTTC.

This clone appeared a single time. V is TRBV7-3 and J is TRBJ2-1, with TRBD2 identical over 8 bases. The J segment lost 4 bases and the V segment lost 0 bases, leaving 20 bases of the junction unmatched. The CDR3 totals 21 residues. The V gene's germline CDR1 is SGHTA and CDR2 FQGTGA. The CDR3 DNA follows: TGTGCCAGCAGCTTAACCGCCCTGGCGGGGGGCATAAATGGGAAATACAATGAGCAGTTCTTC. Its translation: CASSLTALAGGINGKYNEQFF.